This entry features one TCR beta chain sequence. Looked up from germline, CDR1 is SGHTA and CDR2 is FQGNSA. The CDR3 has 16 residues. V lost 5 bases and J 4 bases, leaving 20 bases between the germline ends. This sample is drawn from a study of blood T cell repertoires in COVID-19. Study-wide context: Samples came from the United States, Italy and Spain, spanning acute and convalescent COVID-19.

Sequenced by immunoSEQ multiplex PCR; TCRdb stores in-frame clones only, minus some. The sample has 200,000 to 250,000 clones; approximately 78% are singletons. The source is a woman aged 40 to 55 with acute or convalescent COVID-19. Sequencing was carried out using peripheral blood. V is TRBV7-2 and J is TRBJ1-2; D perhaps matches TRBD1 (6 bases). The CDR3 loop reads CASSPGAHTFLYGYTF. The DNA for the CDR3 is TGTGCCAGCAGCCCAGGGGCGCACACCTTCCTCTATGGCTACACCTTC.